This T cell receptor (beta chain) was captured in a study of blood T cell repertoires in COVID-19. For the study at large: Samples came from the United States, Italy and Spain, spanning acute and convalescent COVID-19. PBMCs, B-cell-depleted T cells, or T cells provided the cDNA or gDNA that made up the material.

Under the authors' procedure: Nucleated cell counts were estimated from reference gene primer amplification. Method: immunoSEQ multiplex PCR; TCRdb's copy keeps in-frame clones and lacks some. Clonal size and the V and J genes are those of that table, whereas D and trimming came from the DNA. The table records roughly 82,000 clones, more than 75% of them present only once. This receptor was taken from a man in his sixties with acute or convalescent COVID-19. The sequencing input was peripheral blood.

The CDR3 loop is CASSVGAQGRETQYF. The DNA for the CDR3 is TGTGCCAGCAGCGTAGGAGCTCAGGGGCGGGAGACCCAGTACTTC. The rearrangement uses TRBV9 and TRBJ2-5; a possible D gene is TRBD1 (6 bases). Germline V lookup: CDR1 SGDLS, CDR2 YYNGEE. The CDR3 loop spans 15 amino acids. Trimming shortened V by 0 bases and J by 5 bases, and 14 bases separated the two germline ends.